The 17 T cell receptor beta chains reported below all come from one sample, sequenced in a study of cytomegalovirus exposure and HLA in healthy donors. Measured with immunoSEQ multiplex PCR; TCRdb has only the in-frame clones, and not every one. The table includes some 240,000 clones, over 75% detected once. The sample comprised PBMCs. The receptors stem from a woman under 30 in good health and CMV-seropositive.

This clone appeared once. The rearrangement joins TRBV27 to TRBJ2-1; TRBD2 matches 12 bases. Germline V gene lookup returns CDR1 MNHEY and CDR2 SMNVEV (reference sequence). Trimming removed 7 bases from V and 0 bases from J; junction bases left unmatched: 16. The CDR3 is 20 amino acids. CDR3 protein: CASTLLGLAGNPSSYNEQFF. The CDR3 region has the DNA TGTGCCAGCACCCTACTCGGACTAGCGGGAAACCCCAGCTCCTACAATGAGCAGTTCTTC.

This sequence joins TRBV27 and TRBJ2-5, with a possible D match to TRBD1 (6 bases). The CDR3 totals 16 residues. V lost 6 bases and J lost 1, with 18 bases in between. CDR1 is MNHEY and CDR2 is SMNVEV in the germline V gene (reference sequence). Written as DNA, the CDR3 is TGTGCCAGCAGCCATGGACAGTGGGACCGCCAAGAGACCCAGTACTTC. Translation gives CASSHGQWDRQETQYF.

The chain employs TRBV19 and TRBJ2-1; TRBD2 aligns across 8 bases. This CDR3 region has 17 residues. Germline V gene sequence: CDR1 LNHDA, CDR2 SQIVND (reference sequence). V was pared by 5 bases and J by 8 bases, with 17 bases of the junction left unmatched. In DNA form, the CDR3 reads TGTGCCAGTAGTGTCGCTAGCGGGCTCCGGGTCCCCCATGAGCAGTTCTTC. Its protein product is CASSVASGLRVPHEQFF.

This rearrangement joins TRBV15 to TRBJ2-2, with D possibly TRBD2 on 5 matching bases. V shed 0 bases and J shed 7 bases, with 9 bases lying between them. The V gene's germline CDR1 is LNHNV and CDR2 YYDKDF (reference sequence). The CDR3 extends over 14 amino acids. CDR3 nucleotides: TGTGCCACCAGCAGAGATGTCGGGGACGGGGAGCTGTTTTTT. Translated, it gives CATSRDVGDGELFF. The full variable domain, rest sourced from reference TRBV15 and TRBJ2-2, is DAMVIQNPRYQVTQFGKPVTLSCSQTLNHNVMYWYQQKSSQAPKLLFHYYDKDFNNEADTPDNFQSRRPNTSFCFLDIRSPGLGDTAMYLCATSRDVGDGELFFGEGSRLTVL.

The chain employs TRBV7-9 and TRBJ2-2; weak D call: TRBD2 (5 bases). This CDR3 has 12 residues. The V gene's germline CDR1 is SEHNR and CDR2 FQNEAQ (reference sequence). Trimming pared 6 bases from V and 4 bases from J, leaving 6 bases between. The CDR3 sequence is CASRAGTGELFF. The CDR3 coding sequence is TGTGCCAGCAGGGCGGGCACCGGGGAGCTGTTTTTT.

The rearrangement uses TRBV6-1 and TRBJ2-7; 7 bases match TRBD1. This CDR3 is 13 amino acids long. Germline-derived CDR1 and CDR2 are MNHNS and SASEGT. V dropped 5 bases and J dropped 5; count of bases not matched to a gene: 6. CDR3 sequence: CASSLTGLDEQYF. CDR3 sequence (DNA): TGTGCCAGCAGTTTGACAGGGTTGGACGAGCAGTACTTC.

The genes are TRBV5-5 and TRBJ2-7; 8 bases are shared with TRBD1. The V gene's germline CDR1 is SGHKS and CDR2 YYEKEE (reference sequence). The CDR3 runs 16 residues. The V segment lost 4 bases and the J segment 6 bases; nucleotides outside the gene matches: 15. The CDR3 loop is CASSPQAAQGAGEQYF. DNA of the CDR3: TGTGCCAGCAGCCCACAGGCGGCCCAGGGGGCGGGCGAGCAGTACTTC. Complete variable domain (other parts from reference TRBV5-5 and TRBJ2-7): DAGVTQSPTHLIKTRGQQVTLRCSPISGHKSVSWYQQVLGQGPQFIFQYYEKEERGRGNFPDRFSARQFPNYSSELNVNALLLGDSALYLCASSPQAAQGAGEQYFGPGTRLTVT.

Only a few counts were recorded for this clone. The rearrangement links TRBV7-3 to TRBJ2-1, with 7 bases lining up with TRBD2. The length of the CDR3 is 15 residues. Per germline, CDR1 SGHTA and CDR2 FQGTGA. V shed 2 bases and J 4 bases; nucleotides not matched to a gene: 5. As DNA, the CDR3 is TGTGCCAGCAGCTTAGGCGGGAGTAGGTACAATGAGCAGTTCTTC. The encoded protein is CASSLGGSRYNEQFF.

CDR3 sequence reads: CASSLGQAYNEQFF. The CDR3 DNA is TGCGCCAGCAGCCTCGGACAGGCCTACAATGAGCAGTTCTTC. The chain is built from TRBV4-1 and TRBJ2-1; TRBD1 matches 7 bases. Germline loops: CDR1 MGHRA, CDR2 YSYEKL. J gave up 2 bases and V 4 bases, and 2 bases lay outside the gene matches. The CDR3 length is 14 residues.

The chain is built from TRBV11-3 and TRBJ2-3; 14 bases agree with TRBD2. Per germline, CDR1 SGHNT and CDR2 YENEEA. After removal of 4 bases from V and 5 bases from J, the junction contained 2 bases not matched to a gene. CDR3 size: 15 residues. The DNA for the CDR3 is TGTGCCAGCAGCTCCGGACTAGCGGGAGGAGATACGCAGTATTTT. Amino acids: CASSSGLAGGDTQYF.

The gene calls are TRBV27 and TRBJ1-4, with 9 bases matching TRBD1. The CDR3 extends over 15 amino acids. CDR1 is MNHEY and CDR2 is SMNVEV in the germline V gene (reference sequence). The V gene end was trimmed by 5 bases and the J gene end by 5 bases; junction bases not matched to a gene: 6. The CDR3 loop reads CASSLGQGRNEKLFF. CDR3 nucleotides: TGTGCCAGCAGTCTCGGACAGGGGCGGAATGAAAAACTGTTTTTT. Using reference TRBV27 and TRBJ1-4 for the parts outside the CDR3, the full variable domain is EAQVTQNPRYLITVTGKKLTVTCSQNMNHEYMSWYRQDPGLGLRQIYYSMNVEVTDKGDVPEGYKVSRKEKRNFPLILESPSPNQTSLYFCASSLGQGRNEKLFFGSGTQLSVL.

The rearrangement uses TRBV4-1 and TRBJ1-2; D gene unclear. V gave up 0 bases and J gave up 7 bases, with 9 bases separating them. The CDR3 extends over 13 amino acids. Germline lookup yields CDR1 MGHRA and CDR2 YSYEKL. The CDR3 sequence: CASSQDEFGGYTF. The CDR3 DNA sequence: TGCGCCAGCAGCCAAGATGAGTTCGGTGGCTACACCTTC.

V usage is TRBV30 and J usage is TRBJ2-1; D is perhaps TRBD1 (6 bases). Germline CDR1 reads GTSNPN; CDR2 reads SVGIG (reference sequence). The CDR3 contains 11 residues. Trimming shortened V by 3 bases and J by 6 bases, and 6 bases separated the two germline ends. The CDR3 spells CAWRQGNEQFF. Here the CDR3 DNA reads TGTGCCTGGAGACAGGGCAATGAGCAGTTCTTC.

The chain combines TRBV9 with TRBJ2-1; TRBD2 matches 9 bases. The CDR3 totals 16 residues. Trimming at V came to 4 bases and at J to 7 bases, leaving 12 bases not matched to a gene. Germline-derived CDR1 and CDR2 are SGDLS and YYNGEE. The CDR3 bases are TGTGCCAGCAGCTCCCGGACTAGCGATACCCGGAATGAGCAGTTCTTC. Translation: CASSSRTSDTRNEQFF.

The rearrangement uses TRBV7-9 and TRBJ2-6; unclear D gene. Trimming removed 5 bases at V and 0 bases at J, with 17 bases between. Germline V gene data show CDR1 as SEHNR and CDR2 as FQNEAQ (reference sequence). The CDR3 covers 18 residues. CDR3 sequence: CASSPSSGSSSGANVLTF. CDR3 sequence (DNA): TGTGCCAGCAGCCCATCGTCCGGTTCCTCCTCTGGGGCCAACGTCCTGACTTTC.

The CDR3 is CASTGDRGVTNEKLFF. The CDR3 DNA reads TGTGCCAGCACTGGGGACAGGGGTGTTACTAATGAAAAACTGTTTTTT. The chain carries TRBV6-6 and TRBJ1-4, with 10 bases aligning to TRBD1. CDR3 length: 16 residues. Per the germline V gene, CDR1 is MNHNY and CDR2 is SVGAGI (reference sequence). With 7 bases clipped from V and 2 bases from J, the junction kept 7 bases outside the gene matches.

This chain uses TRBV5-1 with TRBJ1-1; TRBD1 might be the D (5 bases). The V gene lost 5 bases and the J gene lost 2 bases, with 16 bases spanning the gap. Germline-derived CDR1 and CDR2 are SGHRS and YFSETQ. The CDR3 consists of 15 residues. The CDR3 DNA is TGCGCCAGCAGGTCCCAGGGAAACCCTAACACTGAAGCTTTCTTT. It encodes CASRSQGNPNTEAFF.